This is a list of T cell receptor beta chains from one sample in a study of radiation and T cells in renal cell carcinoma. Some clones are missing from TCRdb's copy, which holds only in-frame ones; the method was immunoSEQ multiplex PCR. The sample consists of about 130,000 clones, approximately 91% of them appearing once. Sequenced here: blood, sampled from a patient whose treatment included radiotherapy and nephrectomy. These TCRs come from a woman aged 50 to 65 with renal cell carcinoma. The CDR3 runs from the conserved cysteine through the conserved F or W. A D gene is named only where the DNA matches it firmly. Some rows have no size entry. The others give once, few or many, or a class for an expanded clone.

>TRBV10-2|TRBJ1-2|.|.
CASSTGYFGYGYTF
TGCGCCAGCAGCACAGGGTATTTTGGCTATGGCTACACCTTC
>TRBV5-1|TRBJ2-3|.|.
CASSWVDTQYF
TGCGCCAGCAGCTGGGTGGATACGCAGTATTTT
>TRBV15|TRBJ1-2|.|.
CATSRGGVWTSYGYTF
TGTGCCACCAGCAGAGGGGGGGTCTGGACGTCCTATGGCTACACCTTC
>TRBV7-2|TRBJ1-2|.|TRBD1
CASSVEPGQTNGYTF
TGTGCCAGCAGCGTCGAACCGGGACAGACGAATGGCTACACCTTC
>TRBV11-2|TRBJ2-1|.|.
CASSPAGNEQFF
TGTGCCAGCAGCCCTGCGGGAAATGAGCAGTTCTTC
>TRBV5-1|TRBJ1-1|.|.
CASSRTGNTEAFF
TGCGCCAGCAGCAGAACAGGGAATACTGAAGCTTTCTTT
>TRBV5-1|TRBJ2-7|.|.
CASSRGTANSEQYF
TGCGCCAGCAGCAGGGGCACCGCGAACTCTGAGCAGTACTTC
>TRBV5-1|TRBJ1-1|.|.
CASSLSILDTEAFF
TGCGCCAGCAGCTTGAGTATTTTAGACACTGAAGCTTTCTTT
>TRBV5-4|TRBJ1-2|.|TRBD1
CASSLSDRGREIYGYTF
TGTGCCAGCAGCTTGTCCGACAGGGGGCGCGAGATCTATGGCTACACCTTC
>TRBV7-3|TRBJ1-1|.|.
CASSLTRGTEAFF
TGTGCCAGCAGCTTAACAAGGGGGACAGAAGCTTTCTTT
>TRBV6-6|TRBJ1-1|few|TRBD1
CASSRDRGNTEAFF
TGTGCCAGCAGCAGGGACAGGGGGAACACTGAAGCTTTCTTT
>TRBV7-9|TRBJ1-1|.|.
CASSLYGGADNTEAFF
TGTGCCAGCAGCCTCTACGGGGGGGCAGACAACACTGAAGCTTTCTTT
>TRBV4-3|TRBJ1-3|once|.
CASSQDFSSGNTIYF
TGCGCCAGCAGCCAAGATTTCAGCTCTGGAAACACCATATATTTT
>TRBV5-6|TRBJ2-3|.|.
CASSLRLGSTDTQYF
TGTGCCAGCAGCTTGCGCCTCGGTAGCACAGATACGCAGTATTTT
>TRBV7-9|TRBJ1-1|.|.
CAGGRDRTEAFF
TGTGCCGGGGGCCGGGACCGGACTGAAGCTTTCTTT
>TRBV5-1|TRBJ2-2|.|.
CASSFGTGSGELFF
TGCGCCAGCAGCTTTGGGACGGGATCCGGGGAGCTGTTTTTT
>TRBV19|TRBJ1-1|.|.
CASSIGQNTEAFF
TGTGCCAGTAGTATAGGACAGAACACTGAAGCTTTCTTT